The rows below give T cell receptor beta chains drawn from one sample of a study of long-term antiretroviral therapy in people with HIV. The assay was immunoSEQ multiplex PCR, and TCRdb's table has in-frame clones only and misses some. The sample has about 15,000 clones; approximately 90% are singletons. The input for sequencing was unsorted PBMCs, taken 6.9 years after starting antiretroviral therapy. All receptors come from a man aged 45-65 years with HIV. The CDR3 runs from the conserved cysteine through the conserved F or W. The D gene is left open where the match is weak. Expanded clones get a size class; other rows say once, few or many, or leave the size out.

TRBJ2-7 TRBV29-1 NA NA TGCAGCGTTGAACGGGCCTACGAGCAGTACTTC CSVERAYEQYF
TRBJ2-7 TRBV5-1 NA NA TGCGCCAGCAGCTTTAACTACGAGCAGTACTTC CASSFNYEQYF
TRBJ2-1 TRBV7-2 NA NA TGTGCCAGCAGCTTAGTCACGGGATGGTCCTACAATGAGCAGTTCTTC CASSLVTGWSYNEQFF
TRBJ2-7 TRBV21-1 NA NA TGTGCCAGCAGCTTGCAAGCGGGAGGGCCGGGAGAGCAGTACTTC CASSLQAGGPGEQYF
TRBJ2-7 TRBV5-1 TRBD2 NA TGCGCCAGCGGCGGGGTAGCGGGATCTCACTCGGGCGAGCAGTACTTC CASGGVAGSHSGEQYF
TRBJ1-2 TRBV6-1 NA once TGTGCCAGCAGGGACGGAATTAACTATGGCTACACCTTC CASRDGINYGYTF
TRBJ2-7 TRBV29-1 NA NA TGCAGCGTGCCGGTGGGGGAATACGAGCAGTACTTC CSVPVGEYEQYF
TRBJ2-7 TRBV5-6 TRBD2 NA TGTGCCAGCAGCGATAGGACTAGCGGGAGAGAGATAGGCGAGCAGTACTTC CASSDRTSGREIGEQYF
TRBJ2-5 TRBV29-1 TRBD2 NA TGCAGCGTTCAACGCGGGGGAGAGACCCAGTACTTC CSVQRGGETQYF
TRBJ2-7 TRBV28 TRBD1 NA TGTGCCAGCAGGGGGGGTCAACAGGGGGCGCACGAGCAGTACTTC CASRGGQQGAHEQYF
TRBJ2-1 TRBV29-1 TRBD1 few TGCAGCGTCGATGATCCGGGACAGGGGGACAATGAGCAGTTCTTC CSVDDPGQGDNEQFF
TRBJ2-1 TRBV9 NA once TGTGCCAGCAGCGTCCTCGACCAGCAGTTCTTC CASSVLDQQFF
TRBJ2-3 TRBV7-3 TRBD2 few TGTGCCAGCAGTTATGACGGGACTAGGGATACGCAGTATTTT CASSYDGTRDTQYF
TRBJ2-3 TRBV27 NA NA TGTGCCAGCAGTTTTCAGAACACAGATACGCAGTATTTT CASSFQNTDTQYF
TRBJ1-2 TRBV4-1 NA NA TGCGCCAGCAGCCAAAACGACAGAGCTAACTATGGCTACACCTTC CASSQNDRANYGYTF
TRBJ2-7 TRBV19 TRBD2 NA TGTGCCAGTAGTATGGGCGGGGGTCTACCCTACGAGCAGTACTTC CASSMGGGLPYEQYF
TRBJ2-5 TRBV2 TRBD2 NA TGTGCCACCAGTGGGGGGGTAGCGGAGACCCAGTACTTC CATSGGVAETQYF
TRBJ1-1 TRBV28 NA once TGTGCCAGCACGCGAGATAGTCTCGGATTTGTTGGTGCTTTCTTT CASTRDSLGFVGAFF
TRBJ2-2 TRBV28 NA once TGTGCCAGCAGTTTCATAGGTCCTGGCACCGGGGAGCTGTTTTTT CASSFIGPGTGELFF
TRBJ2-5 TRBV28 TRBD2 NA TGTGCCAGCAGTTTAACGAGGGTAGTAGCGGGAGGGCCCTGGGAGACCCAGTACTTC CASSLTRVVAGGPWETQYF